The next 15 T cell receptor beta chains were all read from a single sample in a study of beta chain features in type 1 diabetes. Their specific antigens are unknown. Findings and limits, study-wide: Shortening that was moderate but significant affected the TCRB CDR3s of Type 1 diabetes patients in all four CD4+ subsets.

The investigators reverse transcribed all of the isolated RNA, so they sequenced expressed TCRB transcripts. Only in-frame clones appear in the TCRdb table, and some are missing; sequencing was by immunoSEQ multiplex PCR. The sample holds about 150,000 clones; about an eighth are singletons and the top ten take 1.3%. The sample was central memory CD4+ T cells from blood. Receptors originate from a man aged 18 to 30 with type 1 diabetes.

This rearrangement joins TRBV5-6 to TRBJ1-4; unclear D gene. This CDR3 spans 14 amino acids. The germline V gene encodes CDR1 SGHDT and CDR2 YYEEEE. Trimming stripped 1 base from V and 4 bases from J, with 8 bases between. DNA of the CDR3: TGTGCCAGCAGCTTGTGGGGTATTAATGAAAAACTGTTTTTT. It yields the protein CASSLWGINEKLFF.

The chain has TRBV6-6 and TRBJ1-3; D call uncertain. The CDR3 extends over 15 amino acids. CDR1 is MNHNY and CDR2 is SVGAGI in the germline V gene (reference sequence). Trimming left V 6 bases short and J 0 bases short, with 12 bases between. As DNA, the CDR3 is TGTGCCAGCAGGGAAGACATAAGCTCTGGAAACACCATATATTTT. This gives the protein CASREDISSGNTIYF.

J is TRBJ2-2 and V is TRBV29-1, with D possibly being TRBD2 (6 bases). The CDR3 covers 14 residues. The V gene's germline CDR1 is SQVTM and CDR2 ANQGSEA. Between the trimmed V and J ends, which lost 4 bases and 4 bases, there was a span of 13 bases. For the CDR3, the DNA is TGCAGCGTTGTCGGGCACGGGGGCACCGGGGAGCTGTTTTTT. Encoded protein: CSVVGHGGTGELFF.

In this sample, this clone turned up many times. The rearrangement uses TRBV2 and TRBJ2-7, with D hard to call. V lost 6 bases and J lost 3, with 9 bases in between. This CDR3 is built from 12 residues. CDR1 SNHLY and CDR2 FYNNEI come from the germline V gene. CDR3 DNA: TGTGCCAGCAGCAGCCGATTCTACGAGCAGTACTTC. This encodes CASSSRFYEQYF.

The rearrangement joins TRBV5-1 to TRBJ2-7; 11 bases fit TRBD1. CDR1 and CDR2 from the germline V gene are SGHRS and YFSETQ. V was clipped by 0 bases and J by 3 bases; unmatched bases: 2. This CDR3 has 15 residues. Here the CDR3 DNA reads TGCGCCAGCAGCTTGGCTGGGACAGGGGGCTACGAGCAGTACTTC. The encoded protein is CASSLAGTGGYEQYF.

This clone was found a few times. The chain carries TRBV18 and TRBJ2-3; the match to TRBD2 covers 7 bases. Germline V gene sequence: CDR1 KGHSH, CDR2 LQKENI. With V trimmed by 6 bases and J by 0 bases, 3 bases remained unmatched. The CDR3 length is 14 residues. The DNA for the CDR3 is TGTGCCAGCTCGGCGGGAGATAGCACAGATACGCAGTATTTT. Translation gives CASSAGDSTDTQYF.

The CDR3 DNA follows: TGCGCCAGCAGTCTCGGACTAGCGGGGGTATACAATGAGCAGTTCTTC. Its protein is CASSLGLAGVYNEQFF. The chain uses TRBV23-1 and TRBJ2-1; 13 bases agree with TRBD2. TRBV23-1 is noted as an ORF with a role that remains uncertain. J lost 4 bases, V lost 4 bases, and 4 bases had no gene match. The CDR3 is 16 amino acids.

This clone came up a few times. The CDR3 loop is CASSAGQNQPQHF. CDR3 nucleotides: TGCGCCAGCAGCGCGGGACAGAATCAGCCCCAGCATTTT. V and J are TRBV5-1 and TRBJ1-5, with TRBD1 identical over 7 bases. The V segment lost 4 bases and the J segment 4 bases; nucleotides outside the gene matches: 2. The V gene's germline CDR1 is SGHRS and CDR2 YFSETQ. The CDR3 consists of 13 residues.

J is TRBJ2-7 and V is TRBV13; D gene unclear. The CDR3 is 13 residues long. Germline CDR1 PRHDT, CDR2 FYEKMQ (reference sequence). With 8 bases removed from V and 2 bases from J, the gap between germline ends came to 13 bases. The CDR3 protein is CASASTQTYEQYF. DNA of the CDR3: TGTGCCAGCGCGTCGACCCAAACCTACGAGCAGTACTTC.

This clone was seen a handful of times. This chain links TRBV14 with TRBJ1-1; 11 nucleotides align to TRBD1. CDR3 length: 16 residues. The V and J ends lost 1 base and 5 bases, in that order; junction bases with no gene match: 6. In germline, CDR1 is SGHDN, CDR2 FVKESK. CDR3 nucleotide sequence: TGTGCCAGCAGCCAAGTCGGACAGGGGGCGCGGACTGAAGCTTTCTTT. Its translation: CASSQVGQGARTEAFF.

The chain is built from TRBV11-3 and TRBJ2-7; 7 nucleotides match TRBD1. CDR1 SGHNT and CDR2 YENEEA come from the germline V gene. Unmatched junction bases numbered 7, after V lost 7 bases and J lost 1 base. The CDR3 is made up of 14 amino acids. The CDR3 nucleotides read TGTGCCAGCAATACAGGGGCCAATTCCTACGAGCAGTACTTC. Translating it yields CASNTGANSYEQYF. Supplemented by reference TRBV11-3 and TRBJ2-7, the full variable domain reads EAGVVQSPRYKIIEKKQPVAFWCNPISGHNTLYWYLQNLGQGPELLIRYENEEAVDDSQLPKDRFSAERLKGVDSTLKIQPAELGDSAVYLCASNTGANSYEQYFGPGTRLTVT.

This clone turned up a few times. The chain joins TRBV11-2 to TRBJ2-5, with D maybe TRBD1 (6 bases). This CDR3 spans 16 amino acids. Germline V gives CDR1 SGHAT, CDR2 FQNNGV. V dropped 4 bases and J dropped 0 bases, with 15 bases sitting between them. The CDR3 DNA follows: TGTGCCAGCAGCTCTAGGGTCAACAGGGACCAAGAGACCCAGTACTTC. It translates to CASSSRVNRDQETQYF.

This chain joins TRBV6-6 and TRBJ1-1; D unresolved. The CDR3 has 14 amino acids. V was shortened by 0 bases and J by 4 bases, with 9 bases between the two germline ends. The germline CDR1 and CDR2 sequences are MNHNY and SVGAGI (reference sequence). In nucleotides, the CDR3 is TGTGCCAGCAGTTACTCGAACGGAGGCACTGAAGCTTTCTTT. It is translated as CASSYSNGGTEAFF.

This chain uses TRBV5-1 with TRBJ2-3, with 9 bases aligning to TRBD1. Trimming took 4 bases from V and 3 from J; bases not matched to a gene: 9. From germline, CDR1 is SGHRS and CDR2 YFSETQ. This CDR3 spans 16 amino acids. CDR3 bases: TGCGCCAGCAGCAGGGGACAGGGTATGGAGACAGATACGCAGTATTTT. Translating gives CASSRGQGMETDTQYF.

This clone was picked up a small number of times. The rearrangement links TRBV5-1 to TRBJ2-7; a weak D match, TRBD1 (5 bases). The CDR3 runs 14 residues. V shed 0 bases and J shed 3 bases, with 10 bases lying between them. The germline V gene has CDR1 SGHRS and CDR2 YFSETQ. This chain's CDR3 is CASSLGQINYEQYF. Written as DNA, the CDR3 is TGCGCCAGCAGCTTGGGACAGATAAACTACGAGCAGTACTTC.